This T cell receptor beta chain was recorded in a study of T cell clones after liver transplantation. This clone was observed a handful of times. Libraries were prepared by immunoSEQ multiplex PCR; TCRdb keeps only in-frame clonotypes and omits some of them. Found here are about 99,000 clones, roughly four fifths of them singletons; the top ten hold less than 3%. The clonotype originates from a human patient who received a liver transplant. Some T cells may possibly be graft donor cells. Sequences were derived from CD4+ T cells from blood, sampled approximately 43 months after liver transplant.

CDR3 DNA: TGTGCCAGCAGCTTATATAGTTGGACAGGGAGGTACAATGAGCAGTTCTTC. It is translated as CASSLYSWTGRYNEQFF. The J gene is TRBJ2-1, the V gene TRBV7-8, with 8 bases that match TRBD1. This CDR3 has 17 residues. V lost 2 bases, J lost 4 bases, and 10 bases stayed unmatched. Germline V gives CDR1 SGHVS, CDR2 FQNEAQ.